Below, 32 T cell receptor beta chains from the same sample are listed, as sequenced in a study of blood T cells in healthy people across ages (dated by TCRdb to between 2015 and 2017). The method behind the library was 5' RACE. Sequencing was carried out with an Illumina HiSeq 2500. A second PCR of roughly 7 to 11 cycles was performed with a sample-barcoded 5' primer and a J-beta primer mix. TCRdb reprocessed the public reads (quality trimming at Q25 with fastp, clone calling with MiXCR) and kept in-frame beta chains. Rows are combined by CDR3 protein, so each entry shows the most common genes and DNA. This sample comprises approximately 690,000 distinct CDR3 sequences, roughly 43% of them detected only once. About 30% of the sample is held by the ten biggest clonotypes. Sequencing used blood. All receptors come from a man older than 75 in good health.

This clonotype was seen a single time. The rearrangement joins TRBV20-1 to TRBJ2-7; TRBD2 might be the D (6 bases). V gave up 4 bases and J gave up 5 bases, with 18 bases separating them. Germline CDR1 DFQATT, CDR2 SNEGSKA (reference sequence). The CDR3 loop spans 14 amino acids. CDR3: CSANRSGGPNEQYF. The CDR3 nucleotides are TGCAGTGCTAATAGGTCCGGAGGGCCTAACGAGCAGTACTTC.

The chain has TRBV30 and TRBJ2-1, with D possibly TRBD1 on 6 matching bases. V was clipped by 5 bases and J by 0 bases, with 11 bases between them. Germline CDR1 and CDR2: GTSNPN and SVGIG (reference sequence). This CDR3 comprises 14 residues. The CDR3 DNA is TGTGCCTGGGAAGGACAGAGCTCCTACAATGAGCAGTTCTTC. It is translated as CAWEGQSSYNEQFF.

In this sample, this clonotype turned up a few times. The chain couples TRBV7-9 to TRBJ2-1; TRBD1 is a possible D gene (6 bases). The J call may be wrong; the DNA end is better matched by TRBJ2-7. Germline-derived CDR1 and CDR2 are SEHNR and FQNEAQ (reference sequence). The length of the CDR3 is 16 residues. As DNA, the CDR3 is TGTGCCAGCAGCTTGAAGGGGGTGAGCTCCTACAATGAGCAGTACTTC. This encodes CASSLKGVSSYNEQYF.

This clonotype was seen a few times. The gene calls are TRBV28 and TRBJ2-6; D unclear. CDR1 is MDHEN and CDR2 is SYDVKM in the germline V gene. Trimming took off 4 bases at V and 0 bases at J, with 10 bases between the two ends. The CDR3 sequence is 16 residues long. This CDR3 is CASSSLHVSGANVLTF. The CDR3 DNA is TGTGCCAGCAGTTCCCTTCATGTCTCTGGGGCCAACGTCCTGACTTTC.

This clonotype was counted only a few times. The CDR3 nucleotides are TGTGCCAGCAGCTTCCGTAAATGGGATGAGCAGTTCTTC. Residues: CASSFRKWDEQFF. V usage is TRBV7-3 and J usage is TRBJ2-1; D not certain. The CDR3 totals 13 residues. Germline CDR1 and CDR2: SGHTA and FQGTGA. Trimming cost V 3 bases and J 8 bases, with 11 bases left between them.

In its sample, this clonotype was seen once. The chain couples TRBV24-1 to TRBJ2-3, with D unresolved. V was trimmed by 5 bases and J by 0 bases, leaving 8 bases between them. Germline V gene lookup returns CDR1 KGHDR and CDR2 SFDVKD. The CDR3 is made up of 14 amino acids. The CDR3 region has the DNA TGTGCCACCAGTGGGGCAACTAGCACAGATACGCAGTATTTT. It yields the protein CATSGATSTDTQYF.

The gene calls are TRBV3-1 and TRBJ1-2; unclear D gene. Per the germline V gene, CDR1 is LGHDT and CDR2 is YNNKEL (reference sequence). Trimming shortened V by 4 bases and J by 8 bases, and 20 bases separated the two germline ends. The CDR3 runs to 15 residues. The chain's CDR3 is CASSPIVGRQGGYTF. The CDR3 DNA sequence: TGTGCCAGCAGCCCCATAGTCGGGAGGCAAGGAGGCTACACCTTC.

As concerns this clonotype: One end of the junction fails to match germline, which may point to a read error. The chain links TRBV7-2 to TRBJ2-6, with a tentative D call TRBD1 (5 bases). The germline V gene encodes CDR1 SGHTA and CDR2 FQGNSA. This CDR3 contains 15 residues. CDR3 in amino acids: CASSPRITGANVPTF. CDR3 bases: TGTGCCAGCAGCCCAAGAATAACTGGGGCCAACGTCCCGACTTTC.

Points on this clonotype: This may arise from a read error, as a much more abundant clone is one base away. The chain links TRBV4-3 to TRBJ2-1, with 11 bases fitting TRBD2. Trimming removed 0 bases from V and 8 bases from J; junction bases left unmatched: 12. The germline CDR1 and CDR2 sequences are LGHNA and YSLEER. The CDR3 loop spans 18 amino acids. DNA for the CDR3: TGCGCCAGCAGCCAAGATCGTTTGACTAGCGGGGCGGACGATGAGCAGTTCTTC. Its protein is CASSQDRLTSGADDEQFF.

This clonotype was counted a single time. The junction shows a germline mismatch at one end, possibly a read error. V is TRBV20-1 and J is TRBJ2-6; D possibly corresponds to TRBD1 (5 bases). Germline assignment: CDR1 DFQATT and CDR2 SNEGSKA (reference sequence). This CDR3 contains 14 residues. This CDR3 is CSAREGAGANALTF. The CDR3 DNA reads TGCAGTGCTAGAGAAGGGGCTGGGGCCAACGCCCTGACTTTC.

This rearrangement joins TRBV27 to TRBJ2-1; TRBD1 matches at 8 bases. Germline assignment: CDR1 MNHEY and CDR2 SMNVEV (reference sequence). The CDR3 has 14 residues. V shed 6 bases and J 4 bases; nucleotides not matched to a gene: 5. The chain's CDR3 is CASRLDREYNEQFF. CDR3 nucleotides: TGTGCCAGCAGGCTGGACAGGGAGTACAATGAGCAGTTCTTC.

The chain is built from TRBV21-1 and TRBJ2-6; the D segment call TRBD1 is taken from the table without a DNA check. TRBV21-1 is marked as a pseudogene. The CDR3 runs 19 residues. CDR3 residues: CASSPRTGTTISGANVLTF. For the CDR3, the DNA is TGTGCCAGCAGCCCCCGGACAGGTACTACAATCTCTGGGGCCAACGTCCTGACTTTC.

This sequence joins TRBV3-1 and TRBJ2-3, with 8 positions matching TRBD2. The V gene end was trimmed by 0 bases and the J gene end by 4 bases; junction bases not matched to a gene: 6. CDR3 length: 16 residues. In germline, CDR1 is LGHDT, CDR2 YNNKEL (reference sequence). This chain's CDR3 is CASSQDSGSFSDTQYF. In nucleotides, the CDR3 is TGTGCCAGCAGCCAAGACAGCGGGAGCTTTTCAGATACGCAGTATTTT.

The CDR3 loop is CASRTESYNEQYF. Here the CDR3 DNA reads TGTGCCAGCAGGACGGAGTCCTACAATGAGCAGTACTTC. The J gene is TRBJ2-1, the V gene TRBV2; D is unclear. The J call may be in error: the DNA end matches TRBJ2-7 better. In germline, CDR1 is SNHLY, CDR2 FYNNEI. CDR3 size: 13 residues.

This clonotype appeared a few times. The chain couples TRBV7-9 to TRBJ2-7; 8 bases fit TRBD1. V lost 5 bases, J lost 4 bases, and 7 bases stayed unmatched. CDR1 is SEHNR and CDR2 is FQNEAQ in the germline V gene (reference sequence). CDR3 length: 14 amino acids. CDR3 residues: CASSPQGEEYEQYF. The CDR3 DNA is TGTGCCAGCAGCCCACAGGGGGAAGAATACGAGCAGTACTTC.

This clonotype was detected only a few times. V and J are TRBV20-1 and TRBJ1-1; possibly TRBD1 for D (6 bases). Trimming removed 6 bases from V and 0 bases from J, with 14 bases in between. This CDR3 has 14 amino acids. Germline V gene lookup returns CDR1 DFQATT and CDR2 SNEGSKA (reference sequence). The CDR3 reads CSARTGGLNTEAFF. The CDR3 DNA sequence: TGCAGTGCCCGGACGGGGGGGCTGAACACTGAAGCTTTCTTT.

This sequence joins TRBV7-9 and TRBJ2-4; 8 bases align to TRBD1. Per germline, CDR1 SEHNR and CDR2 FQNEAQ (reference sequence). This CDR3 has 15 amino acids. V shed 4 bases, J shed 7 bases, and the junction held 9 bases outside the gene matches. For the CDR3, the DNA is TGTGCCAGCAGCTCAACAGGGGGTTATACTAACATTCAGTACTTC. This gives the protein CASSSTGGYTNIQYF.

This chain uses TRBV29-1 with TRBJ2-1, with TRBD2 matching 7 bases. CDR1 is SQVTM and CDR2 is ANQGSEA in the germline V gene. The CDR3 sequence is 15 residues long. The V segment lost 4 bases and the J segment 7 bases; nucleotides outside the gene matches: 13. The CDR3 DNA follows: TGCAGCGTTGTTTGGCTAGCGGTCCCTATAAATGAGCAGTTCTTC. Protein sequence: CSVVWLAVPINEQFF.

V usage is TRBV4-2 and J usage is TRBJ1-1; 9 nucleotides line up with TRBD1. Germline V gene data show CDR1 as LGHNA and CDR2 as YNFKEQ. V lost 1 base, J lost 1 base, and 4 bases stayed unmatched. The CDR3 consists of 16 residues. The CDR3 region is CASSQGSDRGNTEAFF. DNA for the CDR3: TGTGCCAGCAGCCAAGGATCGGACAGGGGGAACACTGAAGCTTTCTTT.

This clonotype has a count of ten or more. The V and J genes are TRBV6-1 and TRBJ2-3; TRBD2 is a possible D gene (6 bases). V lost 8 bases and J lost 1, with 13 bases in between. This CDR3 contains 14 residues. Germline CDR1 MNHNS, CDR2 SASEGT. The CDR3 region is CASFWSSGTDTQYF. The CDR3 DNA reads TGTGCCAGCTTCTGGTCTAGCGGCACAGATACGCAGTATTTT.

This clonotype was counted at least ten times. This rearrangement joins TRBV9 to TRBJ2-5; the D gene is possibly TRBD2 (7 bases). This CDR3 spans 17 amino acids. V lost 0 bases to trimming and J lost 2 bases, with 17 bases between them. CDR1 is SGDLS and CDR2 is YYNGEE in the germline V gene. CDR3 sequence: CASSVGGRGSSQETQYF. The CDR3 nucleotides are TGTGCCAGCAGCGTAGGGGGGCGCGGGAGCTCGCAAGAGACCCAGTACTTC.

The chain is built from TRBV12-1 and TRBJ2-6; no check of the table's D call, TRBD2, against the DNA was made. TRBV12-1 is a documented pseudogene. This CDR3 has 19 residues. The CDR3 coding sequence is TGTGCCAGCAGCTCACGGACTAGCGGGGGCAACTCTGGGGCCAACGTCCTGACTTTC. Translation gives CASSSRTSGGNSGANVLTF.

The V gene is TRBV4-3, the J gene TRBJ1-1, with D possibly being TRBD1 (5 bases). V was trimmed by 0 bases and J by 4 bases, leaving 15 bases between them. The CDR3 is 16 amino acids. Per germline, CDR1 LGHNA and CDR2 YSLEER. Here the CDR3 reads CASSQDYGGESTEAFF. The CDR3 DNA is TGCGCCAGCAGCCAAGATTACGGAGGGGAGAGCACTGAAGCTTTCTTT.

The chain employs TRBV29-1 and TRBJ2-1; D might be TRBD1 (6 bases). The V gene's germline CDR1 is SQVTM and CDR2 ANQGSEA. CDR3 size: 15 residues. V was shortened by 2 bases and J by 0 bases, with 11 bases between the two germline ends. In DNA, the CDR3 is TGCAGCGTTGAAACCGGGACACACTCCTACAATGAGCAGTTCTTC. This gives the protein CSVETGTHSYNEQFF.

The rearrangement joins TRBV5-1 to TRBJ1-6; D gene uncertain. This CDR3 spans 15 amino acids. Germline V CDR1 and CDR2: SGHRS, YFSETQ. The V end was cut by 5 bases, the J end by 4 bases, with 13 bases between. The CDR3 coding sequence is TGCGCCAGCAGTCCGGACGGACTGTATAATTCACCCCTCCACTTT. As protein: CASSPDGLYNSPLHF.

V gene TRBV19 combines with J gene TRBJ1-1, with D possibly TRBD1 on 5 matching bases. This CDR3 contains 13 residues. With 5 bases removed from V and 4 bases from J, the gap between germline ends came to 11 bases. Germline V gene lookup returns CDR1 LNHDA and CDR2 SQIVND (reference sequence). The CDR3, as DNA: TGTGCCAGTAGTCGGACGGGACCCACTGAAGCTTTCTTT. Encoded protein: CASSRTGPTEAFF. Drawing the rest from reference TRBV19 and TRBJ1-1, the complete variable domain is DGGITQSPKYLFRKEGQNVTLSCEQNLNHDAMYWYRQDPGQGLRLIYYSQIVNDFQKGDIAEGYSVSREKKESFPLTVTSAQKNPTAFYLCASSRTGPTEAFFGQGTRLTVV.

The table lists this clonotype with many counts. The CDR3 sequence: CASSQDRQGYITDTQYF. CDR3 nucleotide sequence: TGTGCCAGCAGCCAAGATAGGCAGGGGTATATCACAGATACGCAGTATTTT. The gene calls are TRBV4-2 and TRBJ2-3; D is possibly TRBD1 (6 bases). With 0 bases removed from V and 2 bases from J, the gap between germline ends came to 15 bases. The CDR3 sequence is 17 residues long. Germline values: CDR1 LGHNA, CDR2 YNFKEQ.

The rearrangement joins TRBV6-1 to TRBJ1-3; D is perhaps TRBD1 (6 bases). Trimming left V 4 bases short and J 2 bases short, with 12 bases between. Germline CDR1 reads MNHNS; CDR2 reads SASEGT. CDR3 length: 15 amino acids. CDR3 sequence reads: CASSALGGPGNTIYF. The CDR3, as DNA: TGTGCCAGCAGTGCCCTAGGGGGGCCTGGAAACACCATATATTTT.

This clonotype appeared a few times. J is TRBJ1-6 and V is TRBV7-2; no reliable D call. V lost 5 bases and J 0 bases, leaving 5 bases between the germline ends. CDR3 size: 14 residues. Germline-derived CDR1 and CDR2 are SGHTA and FQGNSA. The CDR3 loop reads CASSRDSYNSPLHF. CDR3 DNA: TGTGCCAGCAGCCGGGACTCCTATAATTCACCCCTCCACTTT. The whole variable domain, filled in from reference TRBV7-2 and TRBJ1-6, reads GAGVSQSPSNKVTEKGKDVELRCDPISGHTALYWYRQSLGQGLEFLIYFQGNSAPDKSGLPSDRFSAERTGGSVSTLTIQRTQQEDSAVYLCASSRDSYNSPLHFGNGTRLTVT.

This clonotype was counted only a few times. This rearrangement joins TRBV27 to TRBJ1-1; 10 bases are a match to TRBD1. Unmatched junction bases numbered 11, after V lost 5 bases and J lost 5 bases. The CDR3 length is 16 residues. CDR1 and CDR2 from the germline V gene are MNHEY and SMNVEV (reference sequence). The CDR3 sequence is CASSLRTGGGGTEAFF. Here the CDR3 DNA reads TGTGCCAGCAGTCTACGGACAGGGGGTGGAGGGACTGAAGCTTTCTTT.

In this sample, this clonotype turned up a few times. This chain links TRBV7-2 with TRBJ1-6; D may be TRBD1 (5 bases). From germline, CDR1 is SGHTA and CDR2 FQGNSA. The CDR3 runs to 16 residues. The V gene lost 2 bases and the J gene lost 5 bases, with 13 bases spanning the gap. CDR3 sequence (DNA): TGTGCCAGCAGCTTAAGGGCAGGGAGAAATAATTCACCCCTCCACTTT. Translated, it gives CASSLRAGRNNSPLHF.

The J gene is TRBJ2-3, the V gene TRBV20-1; TRBD2 matches 7 bases. The CDR3 runs to 19 residues. Germline CDR1 and CDR2: DFQATT and SNEGSKA (reference sequence). V dropped 0 bases and J dropped 0; count of bases not matched to a gene: 15. The CDR3 sequence: CSARDGSKRASGSTDTQYF. In nucleotides, the CDR3 is TGCAGTGCTAGAGATGGGTCGAAACGGGCTAGCGGTAGCACAGATACGCAGTATTTT.